Listed below are T cell receptor beta chains from one sample, sequenced in a study of beta chain features in type 1 diabetes. The data were produced by immunoSEQ multiplex PCR, yet TCRdb's version contains in-frame clones alone and is incomplete. The table shows approximately 150,000 clones, with around 10% occurring only once. The sequencing sample was made of central memory CD4+ T cells from blood. These receptors all come from a man aged 25-45 years with type 1 diabetes. Each CDR3 is given with its conserved first and last residue. A D gene is named only where the DNA matches it firmly. Clone size is stated in some rows and not others, as once, few, many or a class when expanded.

clone_size j_call v_call d_call cdr3_length cdr3_aa cdr3_nt
. TRBJ2-2 TRBV7-3 . 16 CASSSRTGAGTGELFF TGTGCCAGCAGCTCCCGGACGGGCGCGGGCACCGGGGAGCTGTTTTTT
few TRBJ1-1 TRBV6-5 . 15 CASRSTGFMNTEAFF TGTGCCAGCAGATCCACAGGGTTTATGAACACTGAAGCTTTCTTT
few TRBJ1-5 TRBV9 . 14 CASSLMGGNQPQHF TGTGCCAGCAGCTTGATGGGGGGAAATCAGCCCCAGCATTTT
. TRBJ1-4 TRBV29-1 TRBD1 14 CSVDTGTGTSSLFF TGCAGCGTTGACACCGGGACAGGGACCTCCAGCCTGTTTTTT
. TRBJ1-1 TRBV9 TRBD1 16 CASSKSGDRANTEAFF TGTGCCAGCAGCAAAAGTGGGGACAGGGCGAACACTGAAGCTTTCTTT
many TRBJ1-2 TRBV29-1 TRBD1 11 CSARQGDGYTF TGCAGCGCAAGACAGGGTGATGGCTACACCTTC
. TRBJ1-2 TRBV30 . 11 CAWEQGVGYTF TGTGCCTGGGAACAGGGTGTAGGCTACACCTTC
few TRBJ1-2 TRBV28 . 15 CASSSGGGDLYGYTF TGTGCCAGCAGTTCTGGGGGGGGCGACCTCTATGGCTACACCTTC
few TRBJ1-6 TRBV5-6 TRBD1 14 CASSSYRGDSPLHF TGTGCCAGCAGCTCATACAGGGGCGATTCACCCCTCCACTTT
few TRBJ2-2 TRBV19 TRBD1 15 CASSSRGLSTGELFF TGTGCCAGTAGTTCGAGGGGGCTGAGCACCGGGGAGCTGTTTTTT
few TRBJ2-6 TRBV30 TRBD1 16 CACTTGASSGANVLTF TGTGCCTGTACGACAGGGGCCAGCTCTGGGGCCAACGTCCTGACTTTC
. TRBJ2-3 TRBV5-6 TRBD1 15 CASSFGDREADTQYF TGTGCCAGCAGCTTCGGGGACAGGGAAGCAGATACGCAGTATTTT
few TRBJ1-4 TRBV7-8 . 16 CASSLRPGLVYGKLFF TGTGCCAGCAGCTTACGACCGGGACTTGTATACGGAAAACTGTTTTTT
. TRBJ1-1 TRBV6-1 TRBD1 16 CASSDEQGAVNTEAFF TGTGCCAGCAGTGATGAACAGGGGGCAGTGAACACTGAAGCTTTCTTT
few TRBJ2-7 TRBV7-2 TRBD1 13 CASSSMGTGIQYF TGTGCCAGCAGCTCTATGGGGACAGGGATACAGTACTTC
few TRBJ1-4 TRBV18 TRBD1 13 CASSSGTGEKLFF TGTGCCAGCTCATCCGGGACAGGGGAAAAACTGTTTTTT
many TRBJ2-1 TRBV4-3 TRBD1 15 CASSHGTVDDNEQFF TGCGCCAGCAGCCACGGGACAGTGGACGACAATGAGCAGTTCTTC
. TRBJ2-1 TRBV25-1 . 15 CASRNPGTGPHEQFF TGTGCCAGCAGAAACCCCGGGACTGGACCGCATGAGCAGTTCTTC
. TRBJ2-2 TRBV5-1 TRBD1 16 CASTDRGRLNTGELFF TGCGCCAGCACCGACAGGGGGCGTTTGAACACCGGGGAGCTGTTTTTT
few TRBJ2-7 TRBV21-1 . 16 CASSKRDRGSNYEQYF TGTGCCAGCAGCAAAAGGGACAGGGGATCGAACTACGAGCAGTACTTC
. TRBJ2-3 TRBV9 TRBD2 16 CASSGGLAGGADTQYF TGTGCCAGCAGCGGAGGTCTAGCGGGGGGTGCAGATACGCAGTATTTT
. TRBJ2-2 TRBV5-1 TRBD1 16 CASSPNRDRRTGELFF TGCGCCAGCAGCCCTAACCGGGACAGAAGAACCGGGGAGCTGTTTTTT
few TRBJ1-2 TRBV5-4 . 11 CASSPDFGYTF TGTGCCAGCAGCCCTGACTTTGGCTACACCTTC
many TRBJ1-3 TRBV10-3 . 14 CAIWQGEGGNTIYF TGTGCCATCTGGCAGGGCGAAGGAGGAAACACCATATATTTT
few TRBJ1-2 TRBV10-2 . 14 CASSELVGKGGYTF TGCGCCAGCAGTGAGTTGGTCGGGAAAGGAGGCTACACCTTC
. TRBJ1-1 TRBV6-1 . 14 CASRDQDRNTEAFF TGTGCCAGCAGGGACCAGGACAGGAACACTGAAGCTTTCTTT
. TRBJ2-7 TRBV11-2 . 14 CASSLQATSMEQYF TGTGCCAGCAGCTTACAGGCAACTAGTATGGAGCAGTACTTC
many TRBJ2-5 TRBV10-3 . 11 CAISRERTQYF TGTGCCATCAGCCGCGAACGGACCCAGTACTTC
. TRBJ2-1 TRBV27 . 13 CASSASSYNEQFF TGTGCCAGCAGCGCTAGCTCCTACAATGAGCAGTTCTTC
. TRBJ2-1 TRBV5-4 . 17 CASSLILGTSLGDEQFF TGTGCCAGCAGCTTGATCTTAGGTACTAGCCTCGGCGATGAGCAGTTCTTC
few TRBJ1-1 TRBV19 TRBD1 16 CASSKTGEVRNTEAFF TGTGCCAGTAGTAAGACAGGGGAGGTGAGGAACACTGAAGCTTTCTTT
. TRBJ2-3 TRBV2 . 15 CASSVLGQSTDTQYF TGTGCCAGCAGTGTCCTCGGACAGAGCACAGATACGCAGTATTTT
few TRBJ1-6 TRBV7-2 . 14 CASSLFGYNSPLHF TGTGCCAGCAGCTTATTCGGCTATAATTCACCCCTCCACTTT
few TRBJ2-1 TRBV6-1 . 15 CASTQGRRINNEQFF TGTGCCAGCACCCAAGGTCGGCGGATTAACAATGAGCAGTTCTTC
many TRBJ2-3 TRBV14 TRBD2 16 CASSRGLAGITDTQYF TGTGCCAGCAGCCGGGGACTAGCGGGGATCACAGATACGCAGTATTTT
. TRBJ1-2 TRBV7-9 . 14 CASSPEVRLNGYTF TGTGCCAGCAGCCCGGAGGTGCGCCTAAATGGCTACACCTTC
many TRBJ2-4 TRBV25-1 TRBD1 14 CASSDPGTGVIQYF TGTGCCAGCAGTGACCCGGGGACAGGGGTCATTCAGTACTTC
few TRBJ2-7 TRBV4-1 TRBD1 15 CASSAKDRESEEQYF TGCGCCAGCAGCGCGAAGGACAGGGAATCGGAGGAGCAGTACTTC
. TRBJ2-2 TRBV18 . 15 CASSPVSRGTGELFF TGTGCCAGCTCACCGGTCAGTCGGGGCACCGGGGAGCTGTTTTTT
few TRBJ1-2 TRBV7-3 . 15 CASSLDAGAIRGYTF TGTGCCAGCAGCTTAGACGCGGGAGCTATACGAGGCTACACCTTC
few TRBJ2-7 TRBV28 . 15 CASRLPGGLSYEQYF TGTGCCAGCAGGCTCCCCGGCGGGCTCTCCTACGAGCAGTACTTC
. TRBJ1-2 TRBV30 . 11 CAYVASYGYTF TGTGCCTATGTGGCCTCCTATGGCTACACCTTC
. TRBJ2-3 TRBV5-1 TRBD2 17 CASSLVASGGAGDTQYF TGCGCCAGCAGCTTGGTTGCCAGCGGGGGGGCCGGAGATACGCAGTATTTT
. TRBJ1-1 TRBV5-4 . 13 CASSLTVNTEAFF TGTGCCAGCAGCTTGACGGTGAACACTGAAGCTTTCTTT
few TRBJ1-5 TRBV2 TRBD1 13 CASSSGGYQPQHF TGTGCCAGCAGTTCAGGGGGATATCAGCCCCAGCATTTT
. TRBJ1-1 TRBV19 . 13 CASSPEGDTEAFF TGTGCCAGTAGCCCGGAGGGTGACACTGAAGCTTTCTTT
few TRBJ2-7 TRBV5-1 . 14 CASSLVGGSREQYF TGCGCCAGCAGCTTGGTTGGAGGGAGCCGCGAGCAGTACTTC
. TRBJ1-5 TRBV9 TRBD1 19 CASSVGLVTGGRNYQPQHF TGTGCCAGCAGCGTAGGTTTAGTGACAGGGGGCAGGAATTATCAGCCCCAGCATTTT
. TRBJ1-1 TRBV29-1 TRBD1 18 CSVLKLDRVLSRRYEAFF TGCAGCGTCCTCAAGTTGGACAGGGTTCTCTCCCGGAGATATGAAGCTTTCTTT
. TRBJ2-2 TRBV9 . 14 CASSVDSGTGELFF TGTGCCAGCAGCGTAGATTCGGGGACCGGGGAGCTGTTTTTT
few TRBJ2-1 TRBV5-1 TRBD2 19 CASSASGTSGLWSYNEQFF TGCGCCAGCAGCGCATCCGGGACTAGCGGCTTGTGGTCCTACAATGAGCAGTTCTTC
few TRBJ1-4 TRBV7-2 TRBD1 14 CASSLWTGGGKLFF TGTGCCAGCAGCCTCTGGACAGGGGGCGGAAAACTGTTTTTT
few TRBJ1-1 TRBV18 . 14 CASSPQTGNTEAFF TGTGCCAGCTCACCACAAACAGGGAACACTGAAGCTTTCTTT
few TRBJ1-2 TRBV28 . 14 CASSTNGGGGGYTF TGTGCCAGCAGTACAAATGGGGGCGGTGGTGGCTACACCTTC
. TRBJ1-5 TRBV7-2 . 12 CASSSGDQPQHF TGTGCCAGCTCATCAGGGGATCAGCCCCAGCATTTT